These T cell receptor beta chains were read from a single sample in a study of cytomegalovirus exposure and HLA in healthy donors. Profiled with immunoSEQ multiplex PCR; TCRdb holds only in-frame clones, not every one. The sample shows around 91,000 clones, roughly four fifths of them seen only once. Sequences were obtained from PBMCs. The source of these receptors is a woman in her thirties or forties in good health and CMV-seropositive. Both conserved end residues are part of each CDR3. Fields, in order: D gene, J gene, V gene, clone size, CDR3 DNA, CDR3 protein. A D gene is named only where the DNA matches it firmly. Clone sizes are given selectively: once, few, many, or a class where the clone is expanded.

>TRBD2|TRBJ2-3|TRBV5-1|NA
TGCGCCAGCAATAGCGGGATCAAGGGGATGGATACGCAGTATTTT
CASNSGIKGMDTQYF
>TRBD1|TRBJ2-1|TRBV7-2|NA
TGTGCCAGCAGCTTAAACCCCGACAGGGTCTCCTACAATGAGCAGTTCTTC
CASSLNPDRVSYNEQFF
>NA|TRBJ1-1|TRBV4-1|NA
TGCGCCAGCAGCCAAGATCAGGCATCCTCAAGGGCTTTCTTT
CASSQDQASSRAFF
>TRBD1|TRBJ1-2|TRBV28|NA
TGTGCCAGCAGTTTAATCGGGACAGGGGGTCTAAAGAACTATGGCTACACCTTC
CASSLIGTGGLKNYGYTF
>NA|TRBJ1-3|TRBV6-1|NA
TGTGCCAGCAGGGACAATCTCTTCTCTGGAAACACCATATATTTT
CASRDNLFSGNTIYF
>TRBD1|TRBJ1-1|TRBV6-6|NA
TGTGCCAGCAGTCTGGGACAGGGGGTAGGGAACACTGAAGCTTTCTTT
CASSLGQGVGNTEAFF
>TRBD1|TRBJ1-5|TRBV28|NA
TGTGCCAGCAGCCACAGGGGGGGGGATCAGCCCCAGCATTTT
CASSHRGGDQPQHF
>TRBD1|TRBJ1-1|TRBV18|NA
TGTGCCAGCTCACCGGTGGCAGGGGGCCTTTTGAACACTGAAGCTTTCTTT
CASSPVAGGLLNTEAFF
>NA|TRBJ1-1|TRBV7-2|NA
TGTGCCAGCAGCCCTCGCGCGGGCACTGAAGCTTTCTTT
CASSPRAGTEAFF
>NA|TRBJ1-4|TRBV5-1|NA
TGCGCCAGCAGCTTGGCTGAGGATCAGAATGAAAAACTGTTTTTT
CASSLAEDQNEKLFF
>TRBD1|TRBJ1-2|TRBV6-5|NA
TGTGCCAGCAACAAGGACAGGGCCAACTATGGCTACACCTTC
CASNKDRANYGYTF
>NA|TRBJ1-1|TRBV6-1|few
TGTGCCAGCAGTGAAGGAGGTAGGACTGAAGCTTTCTTT
CASSEGGRTEAFF
>TRBD2|TRBJ2-7|TRBV6-5|NA
TGTGCCAGCAGTAAGACACTAGCGGGAGTTGGCGAGCAGTACTTC
CASSKTLAGVGEQYF
>NA|TRBJ1-5|TRBV21-1|NA
TGTGCCAGCAGCAAGGACAGGGATCCGTGGAACAATCAGCCCCAGCATTTT
CASSKDRDPWNNQPQHF
>TRBD2|TRBJ2-3|TRBV5-1|many
TGCGCCAGCAGCTTGGCCACTAGCGGGGTCACAGATACGCAGTATTTT
CASSLATSGVTDTQYF
>TRBD1|TRBJ2-5|TRBV7-3|few
TGTGCCAGCAGCTTTGGGACAGACGGGGAGACCCAGTACTTC
CASSFGTDGETQYF
>TRBD1|TRBJ2-1|TRBV7-3|NA
TGTGCCAGCAGCACCGACACAGGGGGCTTCTACAATGAGCAGTTCTTC
CASSTDTGGFYNEQFF
>NA|TRBJ2-5|TRBV5-1|NA
TGCGCCAGCAGCAGTGGACAGACGCAAGAGACCCAGTACTTC
CASSSGQTQETQYF
>TRBD1|TRBJ2-7|TRBV10-1|NA
TGCGCCAGCAGGGACAGGGAAGACGAGCAGTACTTC
CASRDREDEQYF
>TRBD1|TRBJ1-4|TRBV18|NA
TGTGCCAGCTCACCGGGACAGGGCGACAGGGGGAAACTGTTTTTT
CASSPGQGDRGKLFF
>NA|TRBJ1-5|TRBV30|NA
TGTGCCTGGAGGGAGTTCAATCAGCCCCAGCATTTT
CAWREFNQPQHF
>TRBD1|TRBJ2-3|TRBV9|many
TGTGCCAGCAGCGTAGGTTTTGGAGGGGGACAGGGGGCGCAAGATACGCAGTATTTT
CASSVGFGGGQGAQDTQYF
>TRBD2|TRBJ2-7|TRBV2|NA
TGTGCCAGCAGTGACGGGGCGGGAGACTACGAGCAGTACTTC
CASSDGAGDYEQYF
>TRBD2|TRBJ2-5|TRBV4-2|NA
TGTGCCAGCAGCCAGGCTAGCGGGAGGCGGAAGGAGACCCAGTACTTC
CASSQASGRRKETQYF
>TRBD1|TRBJ2-3|TRBV7-9|NA
TGTGCCAGCAGCACAGAGGACAGGGCTAGCACAGATACGCAGTATTTT
CASSTEDRASTDTQYF
>TRBD1|TRBJ2-7|TRBV11-2|few
TGTGCCAGCAGCCGACAGGGCTACGAGCAGTACTTC
CASSRQGYEQYF
>NA|TRBJ2-7|TRBV6-5|NA
TGTGCCAGCAGTTACGCAGGGGAGGGGTACGAGCAGTACTTC
CASSYAGEGYEQYF
>NA|TRBJ2-7|TRBV7-6|few
TGTGCCGGGGCGGTGTACGAGCAGTACTTC
CAGAVYEQYF
>TRBD2|TRBJ2-1|TRBV13|once
TGTGCCAGCAGTGAGGACTTTCTAGCGGGGATCAATGAGCAGTTCTTC
CASSEDFLAGINEQFF
>TRBD2|TRBJ2-3|TRBV13|few
TGTGCCAGCAGCTTATATAGGACTAGAGGCACAGATACGCAGTATTTT
CASSLYRTRGTDTQYF
>NA|TRBJ2-1|TRBV4-3|NA
TGCGCCAGCAGCCACATCCTAGCCGATATAGCAAATGAGCAGTTCTTC
CASSHILADIANEQFF
>TRBD1|TRBJ1-2|TRBV28|NA
TGTGCCAGCAGCCCCGACAGGGGGCGCGATGGGGTGGGGTACACCTTC
CASSPDRGRDGVGYTF
>NA|TRBJ2-3|TRBV6-1|NA
TGTGCCACCGACAGAAGCATCACCAATACGCAGTATTTT
CATDRSITNTQYF
>NA|TRBJ1-1|TRBV30|NA
TGTGCCTGGAGTTCGGACACTGAAGCTTTCTTT
CAWSSDTEAFF
>TRBD1|TRBJ2-7|TRBV29-1|NA
TGCAGCGCAAAGGGACAGGGGGCTCTATACGAGCAGTACTTC
CSAKGQGALYEQYF
>NA|TRBJ2-1|TRBV7-2|NA
TGTGCCAGCAGCTTAGTCCGACAGGCTACCTACAATGAGCAGTTCTTC
CASSLVRQATYNEQFF
>TRBD1|TRBJ1-5|TRBV9|NA
TGTGCCAGCAGCCCCCGGGACAGGGGCAATCAGCCCCAGCATTTT
CASSPRDRGNQPQHF
>NA|TRBJ2-1|TRBV27|NA
TGTGCCAGCAGCCGTCTCCCCTTGTGGGGAGATAGCTATGAGCAGTTCTTC
CASSRLPLWGDSYEQFF
>NA|TRBJ2-3|TRBV5-4|NA
TGTGCCAGCAGCCGGACGGCTGGAGGGACAGATACGCAGTATTTT
CASSRTAGGTDTQYF
>NA|TRBJ2-1|TRBV5-4|NA
TGTGCCAGCAGCTTGGGGTCAGTAGAGGGTGAGCAGTTCTTC
CASSLGSVEGEQFF
>NA|TRBJ2-1|TRBV7-9|NA
TGTGCCAGCAGCTTTTATGTGGGGGCAAACAATGAGCAGTTCTTC
CASSFYVGANNEQFF
>NA|TRBJ2-5|TRBV28|NA
TGTGCCAGCAGCACCGCCGCAGGGATAGAGACCCAGTACTTC
CASSTAAGIETQYF
>NA|TRBJ1-2|TRBV7-6|NA
TGTGCCAGCAGCCCTGCAGGGGTAGGCGGCTACACCTTC
CASSPAGVGGYTF
>NA|TRBJ2-3|TRBV7-3|NA
TGTGCCAGCAGCTTAATGACTAGTGGTCCAGATACGCAGTATTTT
CASSLMTSGPDTQYF
>NA|TRBJ2-5|TRBV6-5|NA
TGTGCCAGCAGTAGAGGGGAGACCCAGTACTTC
CASSRGETQYF
>NA|TRBJ1-3|TRBV5-1|NA
TGCGCCAGCAGGGCCAGGAGCGGGGGAAACACCATATATTTT
CASRARSGGNTIYF
>TRBD2|TRBJ2-1|TRBV19|once
TGTGCCAGTAGTATAGGGGCCGGGACTAGCTCCAATGAGCAGTTCTTC
CASSIGAGTSSNEQFF
>TRBD1|TRBJ1-1|TRBV27|NA
TGTGCCAGCAGTTCGGGGGGGGCAGGGGGGGACACTGAAGCTTTCTTT
CASSSGGAGGDTEAFF
>NA|TRBJ2-4|TRBV7-2|NA
TGTGCCAGCAGAGAACAGGGTACGCCCAAAAACATTCAGTACTTC
CASREQGTPKNIQYF
>TRBD1|TRBJ2-1|TRBV27|NA
TGTGCCAGCAGAAGACAGGGGGTCGAGGTCTACAATGAGCAGTTCTTC
CASRRQGVEVYNEQFF
>NA|TRBJ2-5|TRBV5-1|NA
TGCGCCAGCAGCTTGGCACTAGCAGGGGAGACCCAGTACTTC
CASSLALAGETQYF
>NA|TRBJ2-1|TRBV6-6|NA
TGTGCCAGCAGGGTGGGGCGGGGCTCCTACAATGAGCAGTTCTTC
CASRVGRGSYNEQFF
>NA|TRBJ1-5|TRBV18|NA
TGTGCCAGCTCACCGAAACTTGCAGGGATGAATAGCAATCAGCCCCAGCATTTT
CASSPKLAGMNSNQPQHF
>NA|TRBJ2-7|TRBV29-1|NA
TGCAGCGTTGAAGATAACCAGGGTGGCGAGCAGTACTTC
CSVEDNQGGEQYF